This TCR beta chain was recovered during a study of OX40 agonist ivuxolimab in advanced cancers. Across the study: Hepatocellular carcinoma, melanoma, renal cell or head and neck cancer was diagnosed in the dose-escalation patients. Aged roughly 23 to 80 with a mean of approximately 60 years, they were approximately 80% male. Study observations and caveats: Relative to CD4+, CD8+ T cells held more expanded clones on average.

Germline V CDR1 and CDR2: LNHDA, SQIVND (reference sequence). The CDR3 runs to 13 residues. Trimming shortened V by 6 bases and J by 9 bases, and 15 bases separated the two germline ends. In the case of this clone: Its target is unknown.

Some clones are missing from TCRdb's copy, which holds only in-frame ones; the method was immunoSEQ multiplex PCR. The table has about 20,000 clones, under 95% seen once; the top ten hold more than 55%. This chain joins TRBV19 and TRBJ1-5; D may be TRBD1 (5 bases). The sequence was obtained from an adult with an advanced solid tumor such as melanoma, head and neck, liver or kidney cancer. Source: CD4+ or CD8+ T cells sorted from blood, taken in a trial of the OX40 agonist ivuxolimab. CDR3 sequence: CASSPDGGWPQHF. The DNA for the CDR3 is TGTGCCAGTAGCCCGGACGGGGGTTGGCCCCAGCATTTT.